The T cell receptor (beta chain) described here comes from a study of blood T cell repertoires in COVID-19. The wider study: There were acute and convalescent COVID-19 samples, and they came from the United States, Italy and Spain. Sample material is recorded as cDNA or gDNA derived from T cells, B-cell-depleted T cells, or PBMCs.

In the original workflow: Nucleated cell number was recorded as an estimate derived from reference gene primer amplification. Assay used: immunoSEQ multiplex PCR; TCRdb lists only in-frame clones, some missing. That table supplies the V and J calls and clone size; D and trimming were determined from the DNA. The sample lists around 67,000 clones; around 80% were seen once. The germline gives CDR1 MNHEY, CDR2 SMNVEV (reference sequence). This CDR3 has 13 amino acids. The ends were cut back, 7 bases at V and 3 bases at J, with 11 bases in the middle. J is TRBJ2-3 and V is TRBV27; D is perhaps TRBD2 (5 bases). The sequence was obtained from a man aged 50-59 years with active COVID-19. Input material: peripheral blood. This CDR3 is CASNPRRTDTQYF. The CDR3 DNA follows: TGTGCCAGCAACCCCCGGAGGACAGATACGCAGTATTTT.